This T cell receptor beta chain was recovered during a study of OX40 agonist ivuxolimab in advanced cancers. For context, the study as a whole: Ivuxolimab was an agonistic, fully human IgG2 monoclonal antibody directed against OX40 (CD134), a costimulatory receptor. Three dose-escalation patients achieved partial responses, one with hepatocellular carcinoma and two with cutaneous melanoma. Of the roughly 51 dose-escalation patients, hepatocellular carcinoma was present in about 20, melanoma in roughly 15, renal cell carcinoma in 9 and head and neck cancer in 9. Intravenous ivuxolimab was administered to patients every 2 weeks at six dose levels: 0.01, 0.1, 0.3, 1.5, 3 and 10 mg/kg. The purpose of peripheral TCRbeta sequencing was to test whether ivuxolimab changed TCR sequence diversity and led to clonal T-cell expansion. In the dose-escalation cohort, 82.7% of patients were male, and the mean age was approximately 60 years, with a range of roughly 20 to 80. Patients were allowed to have had prior anti-PD-1, anti-PD-L1 or anti-CTLA-4 therapy, and around two fifths of the dose-escalation patients had been treated with checkpoint inhibitors. The paper describes the monotherapy dose-escalation part (N ≈ 49 patients) of the phase I trial of ivuxolimab.

Results and caveats for the whole study, not just this receptor: Low levels of normalized T-cell clonal expansion were also seen in some nonresponding patients. At doses from 0.1 to 3.0 mg/kg, clonal expansion was seen in both CD4+ and CD8+ blood T cells between baseline and week 6. Antigen specificity was not determined for the clonally expanded peripheral T cells. After ivuxolimab, CD8+ T cells had more expanded clones than CD4+ T cells on average. In the 0.1-3.0 mg/kg groups, partial responders were among the patients with the lowest normalized peripheral clonal expansion, particularly in CD8+ T cells.

Measured from the cysteine to the phenylalanine, the CDR3 is 13 residues long. The DNA shown is the 39-base CDR3, in frame from base 1. CDR1 and CDR2, per the germline V gene (reference sequence), are LNHDA and SQIVND. Unmatched junction bases come to 1, with V trimmed by 6 bases and J by 1 base. To sequence the TCRbeta CDR3 region, genomic DNA was isolated from the sorted cells. The immunoSEQ Assay was used for sequencing of TCRbeta CDR3 regions. The source is immuneACCESS, and TCRdb retained only in-frame sequences with V and J called. Part of the clones is not carried over; for the studies checked, unresolved V genes explain less than half of this, and the remainder is unexplained. Counted in this sample were approximately 81,000 clones; about 92% of them appeared once. The top ten clones comprise roughly an eighth of the sample. The trial excluded patients who had a history of autoimmune disease or were on systemic immunosuppression. Peripheral blood for TCR sequencing was drawn from every dose cohort at baseline, at cycle 4 day 1 and at cycle 7 day 1. Samples came from an open-label, multicenter, first-in-human phase I dose-escalation trial of ivuxolimab. Adults with locally advanced or metastatic head and neck squamous cell, hepatocellular, melanoma or renal cell carcinoma were enrolled in the trial. Before TCR sequencing, CD4+ T cells and CD8+ T cells from peripheral blood were sorted into separate populations.

To note about this clone: There is no known antigen for this receptor. Base qualities are not provided; no much larger clone lies one nucleotide away.

The sequence links TRBV19 to TRBJ1-2, with 8 bases in between that match TRBD1. The receptor was derived from an adult with an advanced solid tumor such as melanoma, head and neck, liver or kidney cancer. The sequenced sample was CD4+ or CD8+ T cells sorted from blood, obtained in a trial of the OX40 agonist ivuxolimab. The CDR3 here reads CASRDRDNYGYTF. In nucleotide form, the sequence is TGTGCCAGTAGGGACAGGGATAACTATGGCTACACCTTC.